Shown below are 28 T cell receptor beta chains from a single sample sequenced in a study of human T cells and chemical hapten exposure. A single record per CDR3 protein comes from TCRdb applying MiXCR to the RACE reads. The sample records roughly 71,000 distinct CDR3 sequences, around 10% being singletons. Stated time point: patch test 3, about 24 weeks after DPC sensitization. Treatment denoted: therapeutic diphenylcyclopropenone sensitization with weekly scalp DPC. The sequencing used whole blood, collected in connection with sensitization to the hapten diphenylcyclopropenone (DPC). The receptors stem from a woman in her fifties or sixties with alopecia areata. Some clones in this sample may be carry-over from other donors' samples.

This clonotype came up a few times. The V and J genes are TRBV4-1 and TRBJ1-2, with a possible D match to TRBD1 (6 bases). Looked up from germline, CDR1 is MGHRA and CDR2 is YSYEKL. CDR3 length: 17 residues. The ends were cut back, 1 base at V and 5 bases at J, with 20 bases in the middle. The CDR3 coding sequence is TGCGCCAGCAGCCAAGTCCCCGCGGGGGCCCTACTATATGGCTACACCTTC. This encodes CASSQVPAGALLYGYTF.

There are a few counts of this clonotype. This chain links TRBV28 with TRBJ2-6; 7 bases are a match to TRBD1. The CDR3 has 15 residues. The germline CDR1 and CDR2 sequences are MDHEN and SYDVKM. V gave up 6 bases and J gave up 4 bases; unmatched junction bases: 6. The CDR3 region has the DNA TGTGCCAGCAGCCAGGGACAGTTAGGGGCCAACGTCCTGACTTTC. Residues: CASSQGQLGANVLTF. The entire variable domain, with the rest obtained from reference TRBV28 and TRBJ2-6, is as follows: DVKVTQSSRYLVKRTGEKVFLECVQDMDHENMFWYRQDPGLGLRLIYFSYDVKMKEKGDIPEGYSVSREKKERFSLILESASTNQTSMYLCASSQGQLGANVLTFGAGSRLTVL.

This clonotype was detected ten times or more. The CDR3 sequence is CASSPLRGNTEAFF. Written as DNA, the CDR3 is TGTGCCAGCTCACCACTCAGGGGGAACACTGAAGCTTTCTTT. The chain employs TRBV18 and TRBJ1-1; TRBD1 is a possible D gene (6 bases). Germline CDR1 is KGHSH and CDR2 is LQKENI. The ends were cut back, 1 base at V and 1 base at J, with 7 bases in the middle. This CDR3 spans 14 amino acids.

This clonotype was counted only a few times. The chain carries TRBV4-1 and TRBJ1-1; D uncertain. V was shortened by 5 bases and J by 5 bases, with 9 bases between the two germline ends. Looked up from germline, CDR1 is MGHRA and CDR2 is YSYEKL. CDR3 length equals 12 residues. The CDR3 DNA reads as TGCGCCAGCAGCTGGGTCGCTACTGAAGCTTTCTTT. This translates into CASSWVATEAFF.

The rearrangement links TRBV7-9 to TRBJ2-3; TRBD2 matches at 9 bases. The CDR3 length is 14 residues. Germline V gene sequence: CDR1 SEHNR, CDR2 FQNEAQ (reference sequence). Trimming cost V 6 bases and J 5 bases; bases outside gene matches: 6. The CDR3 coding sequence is TGTGCCAGCAGTTGGCGGGGGGGCGTAGATACGCAGTATTTT. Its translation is CASSWRGGVDTQYF.

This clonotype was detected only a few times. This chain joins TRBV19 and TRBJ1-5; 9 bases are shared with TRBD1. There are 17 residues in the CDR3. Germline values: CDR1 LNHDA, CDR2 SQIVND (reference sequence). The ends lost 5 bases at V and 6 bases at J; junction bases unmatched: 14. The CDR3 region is CASSGLSGTGYGQPQHF. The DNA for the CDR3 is TGTGCCAGTAGTGGTCTATCCGGGACAGGGTACGGTCAGCCCCAGCATTTT. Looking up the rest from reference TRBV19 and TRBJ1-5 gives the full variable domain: DGGITQSPKYLFRKEGQNVTLSCEQNLNHDAMYWYRQDPGQGLRLIYYSQIVNDFQKGDIAEGYSVSREKKESFPLTVTSAQKNPTAFYLCASSGLSGTGYGQPQHFGDGTRLSIL.

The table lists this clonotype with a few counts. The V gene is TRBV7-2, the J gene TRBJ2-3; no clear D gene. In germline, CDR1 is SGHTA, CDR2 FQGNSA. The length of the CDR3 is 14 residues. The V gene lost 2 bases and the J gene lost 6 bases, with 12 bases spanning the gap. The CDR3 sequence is CASSLLGDQDTQYF. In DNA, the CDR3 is TGTGCCAGCAGCTTACTTGGGGATCAGGATACGCAGTATTTT.

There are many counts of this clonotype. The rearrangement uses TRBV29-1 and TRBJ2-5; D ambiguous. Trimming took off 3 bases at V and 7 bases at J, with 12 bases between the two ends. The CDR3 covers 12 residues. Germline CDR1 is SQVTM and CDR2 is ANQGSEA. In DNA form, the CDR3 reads TGCAGCGTTGATATCCAGGCTGGGACCCAGTACTTC. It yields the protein CSVDIQAGTQYF.

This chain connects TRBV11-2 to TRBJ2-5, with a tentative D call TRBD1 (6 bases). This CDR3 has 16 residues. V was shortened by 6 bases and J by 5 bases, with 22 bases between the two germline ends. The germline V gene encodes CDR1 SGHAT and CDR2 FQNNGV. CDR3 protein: CASRPTRRGVQETQYF. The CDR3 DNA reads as TGTGCCAGCAGACCCACCCGCAGGGGTGTACAGGAGACCCAGTACTTC. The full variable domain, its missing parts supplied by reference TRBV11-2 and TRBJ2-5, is EAGVAQSPRYKIIEKRQSVAFWCNPISGHATLYWYQQILGQGPKLLIQFQNNGVVDDSQLPKDRFSAERLKGVDSTLKIQPAKLEDSAVYLCASRPTRRGVQETQYFGPGTRLLVL.

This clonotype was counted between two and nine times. The CDR3 nucleotides read TGTGCCAGCAGCCTCACAGGAAGAGGCTACGAGCAGTACTTC. Its translation: CASSLTGRGYEQYF. The gene calls are TRBV12-3 or TRBV12-4 and TRBJ2-7, with D maybe TRBD1 (5 bases). The CDR3 covers 14 residues. V was cut by 6 bases and J by 3 bases, with 15 bases left in between.

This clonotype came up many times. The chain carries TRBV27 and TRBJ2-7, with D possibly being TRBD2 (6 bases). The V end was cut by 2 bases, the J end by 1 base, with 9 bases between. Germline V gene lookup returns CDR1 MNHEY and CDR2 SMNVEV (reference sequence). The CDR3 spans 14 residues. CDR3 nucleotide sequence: TGTGCCAGCAGTTTACGGAGGGATTCCTACGAGCAGTACTTC. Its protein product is CASSLRRDSYEQYF.

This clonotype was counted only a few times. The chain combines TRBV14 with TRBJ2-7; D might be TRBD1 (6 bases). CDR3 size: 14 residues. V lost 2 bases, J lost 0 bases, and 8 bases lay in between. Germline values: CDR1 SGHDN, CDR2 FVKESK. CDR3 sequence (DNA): TGTGCCAGCAGCCAACAGGGGTTCTCCTACGAGCAGTACTTC. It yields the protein CASSQQGFSYEQYF.

The CDR3 loop is CASSSGPFSAGTSEKLFF. The CDR3 DNA is TGTGCCAGCAGTTCCGGGCCTTTCAGCGCAGGGACATCAGAAAAACTGTTTTTT. The V call is TRBV6-2 or TRBV6-3, the J call TRBJ1-4; tentatively, D is TRBD1 (6 bases). CDR3 size: 18 residues. Per germline, CDR1 MNHEY and CDR2 SVGEGT. V dropped 4 bases and J dropped 8 bases, with 26 bases sitting between them.

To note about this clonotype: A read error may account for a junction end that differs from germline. CDR3: CATSELAGGHEQFF. CDR3 bases: TGTGCCACCAGTGAACTAGCGGGAGGTCATGAGCAGTTCTTC. The V gene is TRBV10-3, the J gene TRBJ2-1, with 12 bases identical to TRBD2. Germline V gene sequence: CDR1 ENHRY, CDR2 SYGVKD. The CDR3 has 14 amino acids.

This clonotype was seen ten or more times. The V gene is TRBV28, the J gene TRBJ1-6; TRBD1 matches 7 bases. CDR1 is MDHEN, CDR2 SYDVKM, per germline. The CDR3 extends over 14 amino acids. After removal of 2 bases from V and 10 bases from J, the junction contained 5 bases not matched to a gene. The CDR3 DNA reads TGTGCCAGCAGTTTAGACAGGGCGAGGTCACCCCTCCACTTT. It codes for CASSLDRARSPLHF.

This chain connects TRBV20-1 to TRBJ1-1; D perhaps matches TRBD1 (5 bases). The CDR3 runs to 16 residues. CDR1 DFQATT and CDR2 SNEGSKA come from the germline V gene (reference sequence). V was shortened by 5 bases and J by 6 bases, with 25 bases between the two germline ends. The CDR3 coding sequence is TGCAGTGCTGGGGCAGAGGGGAGAGGACCATACGCTGAAGCTTTCTTT. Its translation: CSAGAEGRGPYAEAFF.

CDR3 loop: CASSSVAIYGYTF. The CDR3 nucleotides are TGTGCCAGCAGTTCGGTAGCGATCTATGGCTACACCTTC. This sequence joins TRBV28 and TRBJ1-2; D is uncertain. The germline gives CDR1 MDHEN, CDR2 SYDVKM. Trimming pared 4 bases from V and 4 bases from J, leaving 10 bases between. The CDR3 runs to 13 residues.

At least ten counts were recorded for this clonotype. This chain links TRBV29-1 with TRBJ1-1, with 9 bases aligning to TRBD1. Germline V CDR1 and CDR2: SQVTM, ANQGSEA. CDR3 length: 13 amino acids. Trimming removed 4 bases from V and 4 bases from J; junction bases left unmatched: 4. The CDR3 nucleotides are TGCAGCGTTGGGACAGGGGTAGTCACTGAAGCTTTCTTT. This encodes CSVGTGVVTEAFF.

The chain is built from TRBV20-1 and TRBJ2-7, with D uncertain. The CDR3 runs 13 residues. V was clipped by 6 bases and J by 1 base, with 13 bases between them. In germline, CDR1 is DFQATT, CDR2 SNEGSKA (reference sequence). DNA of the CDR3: TGCAGTGCGCTAGGTGGCAGGTCCTACGAGCAGTACTTC. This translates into CSALGGRSYEQYF.

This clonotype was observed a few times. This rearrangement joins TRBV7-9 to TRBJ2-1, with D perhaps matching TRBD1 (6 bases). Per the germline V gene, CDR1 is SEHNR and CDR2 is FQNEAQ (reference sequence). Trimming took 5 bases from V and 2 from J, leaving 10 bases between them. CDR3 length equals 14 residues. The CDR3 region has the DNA TGTGCCAGCAGCGACTGGACAGCCTACAATGAGCAGTTCTTC. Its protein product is CASSDWTAYNEQFF.

CDR3 sequence: CASSFSNNEQFF. CDR3 in DNA: TGTGCCAGCAGCTTCAGTAACAATGAGCAGTTCTTC. The chain has TRBV11-2 and TRBJ2-1; no clear D gene. The V gene lost 3 bases and the J gene lost 5 bases, with 5 bases spanning the gap. The CDR3 covers 12 residues. The germline V gene encodes CDR1 SGHAT and CDR2 FQNNGV.

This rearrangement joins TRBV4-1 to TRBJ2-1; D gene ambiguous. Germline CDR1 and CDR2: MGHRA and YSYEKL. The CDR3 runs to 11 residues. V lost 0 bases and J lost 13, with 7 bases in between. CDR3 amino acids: CASSQDRHQFF. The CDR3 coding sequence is TGCGCCAGCAGCCAAGACAGACACCAGTTCTTC.

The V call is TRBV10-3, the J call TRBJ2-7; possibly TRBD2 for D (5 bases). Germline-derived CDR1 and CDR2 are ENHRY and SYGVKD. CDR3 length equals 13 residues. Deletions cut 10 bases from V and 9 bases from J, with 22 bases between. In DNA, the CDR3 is TGTGCCACGCGTCGCGAGGGAGCGGCTTGGCAGTACTTC. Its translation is CATRREGAAWQYF.

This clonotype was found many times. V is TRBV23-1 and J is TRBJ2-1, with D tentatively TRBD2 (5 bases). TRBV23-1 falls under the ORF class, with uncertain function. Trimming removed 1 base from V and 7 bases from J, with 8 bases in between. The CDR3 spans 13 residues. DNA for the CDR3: TGCGCCAGCAGTCAATTCCCGGGGAATGAGCAGTTCTTC. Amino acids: CASSQFPGNEQFF.

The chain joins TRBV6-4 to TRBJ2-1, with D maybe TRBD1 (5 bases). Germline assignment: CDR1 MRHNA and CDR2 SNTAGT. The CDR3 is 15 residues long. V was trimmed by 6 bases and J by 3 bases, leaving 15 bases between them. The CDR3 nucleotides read TGTGCCAGCAGCCCACTTGGGGCAGACTACAATGAGCAGTTCTTC. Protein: CASSPLGADYNEQFF.

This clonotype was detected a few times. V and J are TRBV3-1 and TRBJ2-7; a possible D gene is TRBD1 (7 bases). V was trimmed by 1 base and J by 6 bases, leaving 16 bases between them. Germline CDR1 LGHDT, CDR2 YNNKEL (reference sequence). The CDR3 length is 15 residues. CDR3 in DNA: TGTGCCAGCAGCCAAGCCAGGGGGGCCACGGGCGAGCAGTACTTC. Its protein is CASSQARGATGEQYF.

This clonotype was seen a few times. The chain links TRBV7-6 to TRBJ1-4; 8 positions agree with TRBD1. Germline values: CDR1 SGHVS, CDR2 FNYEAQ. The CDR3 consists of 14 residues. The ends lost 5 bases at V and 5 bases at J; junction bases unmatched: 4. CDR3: CASSIRTGNEKLFF. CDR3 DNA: TGTGCCAGCAGCATAAGGACAGGGAATGAAAAACTGTTTTTT.

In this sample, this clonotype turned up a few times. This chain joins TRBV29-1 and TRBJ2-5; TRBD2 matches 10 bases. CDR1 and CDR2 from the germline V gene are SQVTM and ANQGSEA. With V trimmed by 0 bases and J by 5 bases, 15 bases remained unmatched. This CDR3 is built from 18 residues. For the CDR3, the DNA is TGCAGCGTTGAAGAACCTTCGGCTAGCGGGAGACCGGCGGAGACCCAGTACTTC. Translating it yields CSVEEPSASGRPAETQYF.